What follows are 30 T cell receptor beta chains derived from one specimen sequenced in a study of cytomegalovirus exposure and HLA in healthy donors. The study ran its PCR with 60 Vbeta and 13 Jbeta primers. Clones were sequenced by immunoSEQ multiplex PCR, and TCRdb holds only the in-frame ones, with some missing. The sample carries about 120,000 clones, 74% recorded once. Sequencing was done on a sample of PBMCs. The receptors were gathered from a human donor in good health.

This clone was counted only a few times. The chain links TRBV19 to TRBJ2-6, with 7 bases aligning to TRBD1. CDR1 LNHDA and CDR2 SQIVND come from the germline V gene (reference sequence). The CDR3 runs to 19 residues. J lost 0 bases, V lost 4 bases, and 12 bases had no gene match. This CDR3 is CASSTNPGTDLSGANVLTF. As DNA, the CDR3 is TGTGCCAGTAGTACAAACCCCGGGACAGACCTCTCTGGGGCCAACGTCCTGACTTTC.

This clone has a handful of counts. J is TRBJ1-4 and V is TRBV2, with 9 nucleotides matching TRBD1. The germline CDR1 and CDR2 sequences are SNHLY and FYNNEI. Trimming removed 4 bases from V and 8 bases from J; junction bases left unmatched: 5. The CDR3 is made up of 14 amino acids. The CDR3 is CASSAGQGREKLFF. The CDR3, as DNA: TGTGCCAGCAGTGCCGGACAGGGGAGGGAAAAACTGTTTTTT.

The genes are TRBV19 and TRBJ1-4, with TRBD1 identical over 7 bases. The germline V gene has CDR1 LNHDA and CDR2 SQIVND (reference sequence). The CDR3 spans 15 residues. The junction had 6 bases not matched to a gene; V was cut back by 5 bases and J by 3 bases. The CDR3 protein is CASSARQGPNEKLFF. The DNA for the CDR3 is TGTGCCAGTAGTGCAAGACAGGGACCTAATGAAAAACTGTTTTTT.

The chain links TRBV2 to TRBJ1-5; D possibly corresponds to TRBD1 (6 bases). CDR1 is SNHLY and CDR2 is FYNNEI in the germline V gene. Trimming took off 6 bases at V and 2 bases at J, with 14 bases between the two ends. This CDR3 is 15 amino acids long. This CDR3 reads CASSVQGWGNQPQHF. Here the CDR3 DNA reads TGTGCCAGCAGCGTACAGGGCTGGGGCAATCAGCCCCAGCATTTT.

CDR3 region: CSVAPSGNYEQYF. CDR3 nucleotide sequence: TGCAGCGTTGCGCCTAGCGGGAACTACGAGCAGTACTTC. This rearrangement joins TRBV29-1 to TRBJ2-5; 9 bases are shared with TRBD2. The J call may be wrong; the DNA end is better matched by TRBJ2-7. Germline values: CDR1 SQVTM, CDR2 ANQGSEA. The CDR3 is 13 residues long.

This clone appeared a few times. The chain employs TRBV28 and TRBJ2-7; D is undetermined. V was clipped by 3 bases and J by 3 bases, with 6 bases between them. Germline V gene sequence: CDR1 MDHEN, CDR2 SYDVKM. The CDR3 length is 12 residues. CDR3 amino acids: CASSFRGYEQYF. The CDR3 region has the DNA TGTGCCAGCAGTTTCCGCGGCTACGAGCAGTACTTC.

This clone was recorded only once. The chain has TRBV6-5 and TRBJ2-7; TRBD2 matches 12 bases. V shed 5 bases and J 3 bases; nucleotides not matched to a gene: 5. This CDR3 contains 15 residues. Looked up from germline, CDR1 is MNHEY and CDR2 is SVGAGI. The CDR3 is CASSPGLAGSYEQYF. CDR3 DNA sequence: TGTGCCAGCAGTCCAGGACTAGCGGGAAGCTACGAGCAGTACTTC.

V is TRBV29-1 and J is TRBJ2-1; 8 bases agree with TRBD1. J lost 7 bases, V lost 6 bases, and 5 bases had no gene match. Germline V lookup: CDR1 SQVTM, CDR2 ANQGSEA. This CDR3 contains 12 residues. The CDR3 DNA sequence: TGCAGCGTGGATCACAGGGGGAATGAGCAGTTCTTC. Residues: CSVDHRGNEQFF.

V gene TRBV6-1 combines with J gene TRBJ1-5; unclear D gene. This CDR3 has 15 amino acids. The germline V and J ends were trimmed by 2 bases and 3 bases, with 11 bases remaining between them. Per germline, CDR1 MNHNS and CDR2 SASEGT. CDR3 amino acids: CASSEYTINNQPQHF. The CDR3 nucleotides are TGTGCCAGCAGTGAATACACAATTAACAATCAGCCCCAGCATTTT.

The J gene is TRBJ2-5, the V gene TRBV6-1; D gene uncertain. This CDR3 has 14 amino acids. The V and J ends lost 4 bases and 6 bases respectively, with 15 bases between them. Germline CDR1 and CDR2: MNHNS and SASEGT. CDR3 protein: CASSVDTSVKTQYF. CDR3 sequence (DNA): TGTGCCAGCAGTGTAGACACTTCCGTAAAGACCCAGTACTTC.

Only a few counts were recorded for this clone. The rearrangement joins TRBV4-3 to TRBJ1-4; D gene uncertain. Germline CDR1 reads LGHNA; CDR2 reads YSLEER. This CDR3 region has 16 residues. Deletions cut 1 base from V and 5 bases from J, with 14 bases between. CDR3 in amino acids: CASSQVGRGRNEKLFF. Written as DNA, the CDR3 is TGCGCCAGCAGCCAAGTGGGTCGGGGAAGGAATGAAAAACTGTTTTTT.

The chain carries TRBV5-6 and TRBJ2-6; no clear D. Germline V gene lookup returns CDR1 SGHDT and CDR2 YYEEEE. V dropped 0 bases and J dropped 1 base, with 5 bases sitting between them. The CDR3 contains 15 residues. The CDR3 sequence is CASSLGGSGANVLTF. The CDR3 coding sequence is TGTGCCAGCAGCTTGGGAGGTTCTGGGGCCAACGTCCTGACTTTC. Full variable domain (rest looked up from reference TRBV5-6 and TRBJ2-6): DAGVTQSPTHLIKTRGQQVTLRCSPKSGHDTVSWYQQALGQGPQFIFQYYEEEERQRGNFPDRFSGHQFPNYSSELNVNALLLGDSALYLCASSLGGSGANVLTFGAGSRLTVL.

V and J are TRBV28 and TRBJ1-3; TRBD1 is a possible D gene (5 bases). V lost 5 bases, J lost 4 bases, and 9 bases lay in between. The CDR3 runs 13 residues. Germline V gene sequence: CDR1 MDHEN, CDR2 SYDVKM. CDR3 DNA sequence: TGTGCCAGCAGTCGGGACTGGGGAAACACCATATATTTT. Protein: CASSRDWGNTIYF.

Notes on this clone: One end of the junction is discordant with germline, which a read error may explain. The rearrangement joins TRBV7-9 to TRBJ2-7, with 7 bases that match TRBD1. Per the germline V gene, CDR1 is SEHNR and CDR2 is FQNEAQ (reference sequence). CDR3 length: 15 amino acids. In DNA, the CDR3 is TGCGCCAGCAGCCAAGAACAGGGGTGGGAATACGAGCAGTACTTC. Residues: CASSQEQGWEYEQYF.

In its sample, this clone was seen a few times. V usage is TRBV6-5 and J usage is TRBJ1-5; TRBD1 might be the D (6 bases). The V end was cut by 5 bases, the J end by 6 bases, with 11 bases between. In germline, CDR1 is MNHEY, CDR2 SVGAGI. CDR3 size: 13 residues. The CDR3 DNA sequence: TGTGCCAGCAGTGCAGGGGAGAGTCAGCCCCAGCATTTT. Translating gives CASSAGESQPQHF.

This chain links TRBV14 with TRBJ2-1; 11 bases are a match to TRBD2. CDR3 length: 17 residues. Per germline, CDR1 SGHDN and CDR2 FVKESK. The V gene end was trimmed by 4 bases and the J gene end by 7 bases; junction bases not matched to a gene: 12. CDR3 in amino acids: CASSPFQLAGVGNEQFF. In nucleotides, the CDR3 is TGTGCCAGCAGCCCTTTCCAACTAGCGGGAGTGGGGAATGAGCAGTTCTTC. Based on the CDR3 plus reference TRBV14 and TRBJ2-1, the full variable domain is EAGVTQFPSHSVIEKGQTVTLRCDPISGHDNLYWYRRVMGKEIKFLLHFVKESKQDESGMPNNRFLAERTGGTYSTLKVQPAELEDSGVYFCASSPFQLAGVGNEQFFGPGTRLTVL.

V usage is TRBV4-1 and J usage is TRBJ2-5, with 10 bases aligning to TRBD2. The J segment lost 2 bases and the V segment lost 0 bases, leaving 3 bases of the junction unmatched. Germline V gene lookup returns CDR1 MGHRA and CDR2 YSYEKL. The CDR3 is made up of 16 amino acids. The CDR3 is CASSQDGAGGQETQYF. CDR3 coding DNA: TGCGCCAGCAGCCAAGATGGAGCGGGAGGGCAAGAGACCCAGTACTTC.

The chain employs TRBV7-9 and TRBJ2-7; the D gene is possibly TRBD1 (6 bases). Germline CDR1 and CDR2: SEHNR and FQNEAQ (reference sequence). The V end lost 5 bases, the J end lost 6 bases, and 11 bases lay between the germline ends. This CDR3 has 12 residues. DNA for the CDR3: TGTGCCAGCAGCAAGGACAGTTGCGAGCAGTACTTC. This codes for CASSKDSCEQYF.

CDR3 DNA: TGTGCCAGTTCGGGGACAGCCCTTGGTAGCAATCAGCCCCAGCATTTT. It translates to CASSGTALGSNQPQHF. The rearrangement uses TRBV19 and TRBJ1-5; TRBD1 aligns across 7 bases. Trimming took 8 bases from V and 0 from J; bases not matched to a gene: 10. Germline V gene data show CDR1 as LNHDA and CDR2 as SQIVND (reference sequence). The CDR3 loop spans 16 amino acids.

The genes are TRBV9 and TRBJ2-2, with 8 bases that match TRBD1. The V and J ends lost 0 bases and 4 bases, in that order; junction bases with no gene match: 14. Germline-derived CDR1 and CDR2 are SGDLS and YYNGEE. The CDR3 is 19 residues long. The CDR3 region is CASSVALGQGRGGTGELFF. The CDR3 nucleotides read TGTGCCAGCAGCGTAGCGCTTGGACAGGGAAGGGGTGGCACCGGGGAGCTGTTTTTT.

The gene calls are TRBV7-6 and TRBJ2-3; 8 bases align to TRBD2. Germline CDR1 and CDR2: SGHVS and FNYEAQ. The CDR3 has 16 residues. J was trimmed by 6 bases and V by 1 base; bases with no gene match: 9. CDR3 DNA sequence: TGTGCCAGCAGCTTAGGTTCGGCGGGAGGTGGCGATACGCAGTATTTT. This encodes CASSLGSAGGGDTQYF.

V usage is TRBV7-2 and J usage is TRBJ2-3; TRBD1 is a possible D gene (6 bases). Between the trimmed V and J ends, which lost 6 bases and 4 bases, there was a span of 20 bases. Germline V gene lookup returns CDR1 SGHTA and CDR2 FQGNSA. This CDR3 comprises 16 residues. The CDR3 DNA sequence: TGTGCCAGCAGTCCAGGGACCGTGGGGGCTGCAGATACGCAGTATTTT. It is translated as CASSPGTVGAADTQYF.

This clone has a handful of counts. The gene calls are TRBV19 and TRBJ1-2, with TRBD1 identical over 7 bases. The germline V gene encodes CDR1 LNHDA and CDR2 SQIVND (reference sequence). CDR3 length: 14 amino acids. Trimming cost V 8 bases and J 2 bases; bases outside gene matches: 8. The CDR3 DNA is TGTGCCAGTGGGGGACAGACGATGAACTATGGCTACACCTTC. Translating it yields CASGGQTMNYGYTF.

The chain is built from TRBV6-5 and TRBJ2-3; 10 nucleotides line up with TRBD2. The CDR3 is 15 residues long. V lost 6 bases, J lost 6 bases, and 9 bases stayed unmatched. Germline values: CDR1 MNHEY, CDR2 SVGAGI. The CDR3 sequence is CASRGLAGGGDTQYF. The CDR3 DNA is TGTGCCAGCAGGGGATTAGCGGGAGGAGGTGATACGCAGTATTTT.

The gene calls are TRBV5-4 and TRBJ2-7; 9 positions agree with TRBD2. Germline loops: CDR1 SGHNT, CDR2 YYREEE (reference sequence). With V trimmed by 0 bases and J by 3 bases, 4 bases remained unmatched. This CDR3 contains 15 residues. The CDR3 loop is CASSLGLAEIYEQYF. The CDR3 DNA follows: TGTGCCAGCAGCTTGGGACTAGCGGAAATCTACGAGCAGTACTTC.

This clone turned up a few times. The chain couples TRBV19 to TRBJ1-2, with 10 nucleotides matching TRBD1. Germline CDR1 reads LNHDA; CDR2 reads SQIVND (reference sequence). The CDR3 totals 15 residues. J gave up 7 bases and V 4 bases, and 9 bases lay outside the gene matches. The CDR3 DNA sequence: TGTGCCAGTAGTAGCCTGGACAGGGGGACATCTGGCTACACCTTC. It is translated as CASSSLDRGTSGYTF.

The chain uses TRBV28 and TRBJ2-7; tentative D call: TRBD2 (5 bases). The V gene lost 7 bases and the J gene lost 1 base, with 20 bases spanning the gap. Germline loops: CDR1 MDHEN, CDR2 SYDVKM. The CDR3 has 16 amino acids. CDR3 coding DNA: TGTGCCAGCACCCCCTGGGTCGACCGGGATTCCTACGAGCAGTACTTC. This sequence encodes CASTPWVDRDSYEQYF.

The CDR3 DNA follows: TGCGCCAGCAGCTTGGCTACCGGGGGGGTTGAAGCTTTCTTT. Protein product: CASSLATGGVEAFF. This chain uses TRBV5-1 with TRBJ1-1; possibly TRBD1 for D (5 bases). Deletions cut 0 bases from V and 7 bases from J, with 13 bases between. Germline V gives CDR1 SGHRS, CDR2 YFSETQ. The CDR3 has 14 amino acids.

The table lists this clone with a count of one. This sequence joins TRBV5-1 and TRBJ1-4, with 7 bases aligning to TRBD1. The germline V gene has CDR1 SGHRS and CDR2 YFSETQ. The trim removed 4 bases at V and 6 bases at J, leaving 15 bases unmatched. The CDR3 totals 17 residues. The CDR3 DNA is TGCGCCAGCAGCGACGGCCTAATAGGGGGCGCGGATGAAAAACTGTTTTTT. Its translation is CASSDGLIGGADEKLFF.

A single count supports this clone. The chain couples TRBV6-5 to TRBJ2-2, with D maybe TRBD1 (6 bases). Trimming stripped 5 bases from V and 0 bases from J, with 10 bases between. The CDR3 is 15 amino acids. Germline loops: CDR1 MNHEY, CDR2 SVGAGI. The CDR3 nucleotides are TGTGCCAGCAGTGGTGGACAGACGAACACCGGGGAGCTGTTTTTT. It encodes CASSGGQTNTGELFF.